These T cell receptor beta chains were read from a single sample in a study of blood T cells in healthy people across ages. TCRdb redid the calling of the 5' RACE reads with MiXCR, one entry per CDR3 protein. The table lists 1 million to 1.2 million distinct CDR3 sequences, roughly two fifths of them singletons, with around 13% in the top ten. Sequencing used blood. The receptors stem from a man aged 18-30 years in good health. Each CDR3 is given with its conserved first and last residue. Only part of the rows carry a size: once, few, many, or a class if the clone is expanded.

v_gene	abundance	len	j_gene	CDR3aa
TRBV2	NA	14	TRBJ2-7	CASSAELSYNEQYF
TRBV4-2	NA	16	TRBJ2-2	CASSQDSPANTGELFF
TRBV27	NA	16	TRBJ1-1	CASSLSGYKMNTEAFF
TRBV14	few	16	TRBJ2-3	CASSQDWRQGLDTQYF
TRBV20-1	once	13	TRBJ2-1	CSATRTAYNEQFF
TRBV10-3	many	15	TRBJ2-3	CAISESMVISDTQYF
TRBV20-1	NA	13	TRBJ2-1	CSASRGPSYEQFF
TRBV7-8	few	16	TRBJ2-1	CASSSQANRLYNEQFF
TRBV6-5	NA	15	TRBJ2-1	CASSFRGRASDEQFF
TRBV12-3/TRBV12-4	NA	14	TRBJ1-1	CANSQPGVNTEAFF
TRBV27	few	16	TRBJ2-1	CASSLQTGSSYNEQFF
TRBV7-3	NA	18	NA	CASSLLSGGGAIYNEQYF
TRBV15	NA	15	TRBJ2-1	CATNIEGAAYNEQFF
TRBV20-1	NA	12	TRBJ2-1	CSARSPGNEQFF
TRBV6-5	NA	15	TRBJ2-3	CASSYERASTDTQYF
TRBV9	NA	16	TRBJ1-2	CASSEYQGASSNGYTF
TRBV20-1	few	13	TRBJ2-3	CSAKGGHSDTQYF
TRBV20-1	NA	14	TRBJ2-1	CSAPYRSSYNEQFF
TRBV7-9	NA	15	TRBJ1-4	CASSSPGPGNEKLFF
TRBV6-6	NA	13	TRBJ1-1	CASSFGGDPEAFF
TRBV7-2	NA	16	TRBJ2-4	CASSSTSGGSKNIQYF
TRBV12-3/TRBV12-4	few	15	TRBJ1-6	CASSLQWDKNSPLHF
TRBV5-6	NA	14	TRBJ2-3	CASSRRTSTDTQYF
TRBV12-3/TRBV12-4	NA	14	TRBJ1-2	CASSLVAGVDGYTF
TRBV7-2	many	12	TRBJ1-1	CASSLGGVEAFF
TRBV20-1	NA	14	TRBJ2-1	CSASGRTGYNEQFF
TRBV4-3	few	16	TRBJ2-1	CASSQKMGTGSNEQFF
TRBV9	NA	12	TRBJ2-3	CASSPREPAQYF